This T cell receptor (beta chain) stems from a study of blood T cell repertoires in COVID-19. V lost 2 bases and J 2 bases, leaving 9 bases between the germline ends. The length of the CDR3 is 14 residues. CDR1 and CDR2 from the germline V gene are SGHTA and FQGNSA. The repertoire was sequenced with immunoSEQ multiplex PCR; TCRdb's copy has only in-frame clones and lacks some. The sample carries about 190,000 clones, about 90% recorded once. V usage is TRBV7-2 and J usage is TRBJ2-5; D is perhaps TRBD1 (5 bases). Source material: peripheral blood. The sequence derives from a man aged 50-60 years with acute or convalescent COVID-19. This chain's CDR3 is CASSLFRDQETQYF. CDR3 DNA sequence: TGTGCCAGCAGCTTATTCAGGGATCAAGAGACCCAGTACTTC. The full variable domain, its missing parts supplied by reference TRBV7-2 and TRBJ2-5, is GAGVSQSPSNKVTEKGKDVELRCDPISGHTALYWYRQSLGQGLEFLIYFQGNSAPDKSGLPSDRFSAERTGGSVSTLTIQRTQQEDSAVYLCASSLFRDQETQYFGPGTRLLVL.